The 4 T cell receptor beta chains given below trace back to one sample, sequenced in a study of regulatory T cells in long-lasting Graves disease. Library construction for TCR beta used iRepertoire HTBI primers and Arm-PCR of CDR3 regions. MiXCR was run by TCRdb on the multiplex PCR reads, yielding one entry per CDR3 protein. The data contain some 460,000 distinct CDR3 sequences, about a sixth of them singletons. Sample time point: newly diagnosed GD, antithyroid drugs for less than 3 months. The TCR library was made from RNA that had been extracted from PBMCs in TRIzol. These data were likewise used in another study, on T cells in Graves' hyperthyroidism and ophthalmopathy.

This specimen consisted of peripheral blood mononuclear cells (PBMCs), obtained at new diagnosis, from a patient treated with antithyroid drugs. These receptor sequences come from a man in his forties or fifties with Graves disease.

In this sample, this clonotype turned up many times. This sequence joins TRBV20-1 and TRBJ1-5, with D unresolved. Trimming shortened V by 6 bases and J by 2 bases, and 11 bases separated the two germline ends. Per the germline V gene, CDR1 is DFQATT and CDR2 is SNEGSKA (reference sequence). The CDR3 totals 13 residues. The DNA of the CDR3 is TGCAGTGCGAACCCTGAGGGCAATCAGCCCCAGCATTTT. Its protein is CSANPEGNQPQHF.

This sequence joins TRBV10-3 and TRBJ2-7; the D gene could be TRBD1 or TRBD2 (6 bases each). V was shortened by 3 bases and J by 4 bases, with 13 bases between the two germline ends. The CDR3 runs to 14 residues. Germline CDR1 and CDR2: ENHRY and SYGVKD. DNA of the CDR3: TGTGCCATCAGTGATGGGGGGCGCGGATACGAGCAGTACTTC. This encodes CAISDGGRGYEQYF.

This clonotype has just a few counts. The J gene is TRBJ2-7, the V gene TRBV5-1; D tentatively fits TRBD1 or TRBD2 (5 bases each). V lost 4 bases to trimming and J lost 0 bases, with 20 bases between them. CDR3 length: 17 amino acids. Per the germline V gene, CDR1 is SGHRS and CDR2 is YFSETQ. CDR3 loop: CASSPGSRETVSYEQYF. The CDR3 nucleotides are TGCGCCAGCAGCCCAGGGAGTAGAGAGACAGTCTCCTACGAGCAGTACTTC.

This clonotype has a handful of counts. A much larger clone differs from this one at a single base, so this may be a read error. The rearrangement joins TRBV2 to TRBJ2-7; TRBD2 matches 9 bases. The V gene end was trimmed by 6 bases and the J gene end by 2 bases; junction bases not matched to a gene: 5. This CDR3 is built from 14 residues. From germline, CDR1 is SNHLY and CDR2 FYNNEI. CDR3 nucleotides: TGTGCCAGCAGAGCTAGCGGGACAACCTACGAGCAGTACTTC. Protein: CASRASGTTYEQYF.